The T cell receptor (beta chain) described here comes from a study of blood T cell repertoires in COVID-19. Study context: Sources were T cells, B-cell-depleted T cells, or PBMCs; the material itself was cDNA or gDNA.

Everyone who took part was roughly 18 to 89 years old, and they came from 24 US areas. This table comes from immunoSEQ multiplex PCR, and its TCRdb copy is limited to in-frame clones, with some not included. The table records about 280,000 clones, 85% to 90% of them present only once. V trimming: 5 bases; J trimming: 5 bases; junction bases outside the gene matches: 6. From germline, CDR1 is SGHRS and CDR2 YFSETQ. CDR3 length equals 15 residues. The TCR sequence derives from a woman between 25 and 40 years old with acute COVID-19. V and J are TRBV5-1 and TRBJ2-1, with 11 bases lining up with TRBD2. Material: PBMCs or T cells enriched from blood (not recorded which). As DNA, the CDR3 is TGCGCCAGCAGTGTTGTAGCGGGAGGGGACAATGAGCAGTTCTTC. Protein: CASSVVAGGDNEQFF.